This T cell receptor (beta chain) is from a study of blood T cell repertoires in COVID-19. At the level of the study: The United States, Italy and Spain were the sources of the acute and convalescent COVID-19 samples. PBMCs, B-cell-depleted T cells, or T cells were the source of the cDNA or gDNA that made up the material.

In Seattle, patients joined the study during active infection and were tracked longitudinally. Original processing methods: Cell counts per sample came from amplifying reference gene primers. The data were produced by immunoSEQ multiplex PCR, yet TCRdb's version contains in-frame clones alone and is incomplete. V and J calls and clone size are given by that table; D and trimming were obtained from the DNA. The sample lists around 180,000 clones, around 80% occurring once. Trimming took 3 bases from V and 2 from J; bases not matched to a gene: 3. The V gene's germline CDR1 is LNHDA and CDR2 SQIVND (reference sequence). The CDR3 runs 15 residues.

Material for sequencing was peripheral blood. This TCR was sampled from a woman older than 75 with COVID-19, enrolled during active disease. The chain has TRBV19 and TRBJ2-7, with TRBD2 matching 11 bases. CDR3 in amino acids: CASSMGLAATYEQYF. CDR3 bases: TGTGCCAGTAGTATGGGACTAGCGGCAACCTACGAGCAGTACTTC.